The T cell receptor (beta chain) under discussion was sequenced for a study of monozygotic twins with inflammatory bowel disease. This CDR3 region has 16 residues. Germline-derived CDR1 and CDR2 are LGHDT and YNNKEL (reference sequence). TCRdb re-called the 5' RACE reads and catalogs CDR3 proteins one per entry, DNA excluded. This sample contains 400,000 or so distinct CDR3 sequences. Study-wide results and caveats: Among IBD patients, TCRbeta diversity (inverse Simpson) was lower than in healthy co-twins.

Notes on this clonotype: Its antigen remains unknown.

This TCR came from a human donor with ulcerative colitis or Crohn's disease, or a healthy co-twin of an affected twin (not recorded which). The chain recombines TRBV3-1 with TRBJ2-1; the D call from TCRdb, TRBD2, cannot be confirmed without DNA. Sequencing used blood. CDR3 in amino acids: CASSLGLAGPGDEQFF.